Listed below are T cell receptor beta chains from one sample, sequenced in a study of human T cells and chemical hapten exposure. Using its own MiXCR run on the RACE reads, TCRdb lists one record per CDR3 protein. The sample contains approximately 350,000 distinct CDR3 sequences, under 9% of which appear only once. The sequencing used whole blood, collected in connection with sensitization to the hapten diphenylcyclopropenone (DPC). Receptor source: a woman aged 18-29 years with alopecia areata. Some clones in this sample may be carry-over from other donors' samples. CDR3s include the opening cysteine and the closing phenylalanine or tryptophan. A D gene is named only where the DNA matches it firmly. Clone size, where shown, is once, few, many, or a class for clones that have expanded.

j_call d_call v_call clone_size cdr3_length cdr3_nt cdr3_aa
TRBJ2-5 . TRBV12-3/TRBV12-4 few 13 TGTGCCAGCAGTTTTCTGACAGAAGAGACCCAGTACTTC CASSFLTEETQYF
TRBJ2-5 TRBD2 TRBV6-5 few 13 TGTGCCAGCAGAATAGCGGGGGAAGAGACCCAGTACTTC CASRIAGEETQYF
TRBJ2-5 TRBD2 TRBV7-9 many 17 TGTGCCAGCAGCTTGGCTAGCGGGGGGGCTCTCCAAGAGACCCAGTACTTC CASSLASGGALQETQYF
TRBJ1-6 TRBD1 TRBV7-2 . 14 TGTGCCAGCAGCCGACAGGGCGAAGGTTCACCCCTCCACTTT CASSRQGEGSPLHF
TRBJ2-2 . TRBV5-1 . 13 TGCGCCAGCAGCGGGGGTATCACCGGGGAGCTGTTTTTT CASSGGITGELFF
TRBJ1-6 . TRBV7-2 many 15 TGTGCCAGCAGCTTAGGCGGGGGGACGAATTCACCCCTCCACTTT CASSLGGGTNSPLHF
TRBJ1-4 . TRBV5-1 few 13 TGCGCCAGCAGCAAGGAGCAGGCTGAAAAACTGTTTTTT CASSKEQAEKLFF
TRBJ1-1 TRBD1 TRBV7-9 few 16 TGTGCCAGCAGCCAAAGGCAGGGGGTTATGAACACTGAAGCTTTCTTT CASSQRQGVMNTEAFF
TRBJ2-1 . TRBV6-2/TRBV6-3 few 17 TGTGCCAGCCGGCGCCCATCACGGGACTCCTCCTACAATGAGCAGTTCTTC CASRRPSRDSSYNEQFF
TRBJ1-6 . TRBV5-6 many 14 TGTGCCAGCAGCTTGAAGGCCGCAAATTCACCCCTCCACTTT CASSLKAANSPLHF
TRBJ2-1 TRBD2 TRBV12-5 . 13 TGTGCTAGTGGTCCCCCCCGAGGACTAGTGCAGTTCTTC CASGPPRGLVQFF
TRBJ1-6 TRBD1 TRBV13 many 17 TGTGCCAGCAGCTTAGATTACGGGACAGGGAGTAATTCACCCCTCCACTTT CASSLDYGTGSNSPLHF
TRBJ2-5 TRBD1 TRBV2 few 15 TGTGCCAGCCTGACAGGGTTACCTGACGCAGAGACCCAGTACTTC CASLTGLPDAETQYF
TRBJ2-1 . TRBV29-1 . 10 TGCAGCGTTCTGGGCGATGAGCAGTTCTTC CSVLGDEQFF
TRBJ1-4 TRBD1 TRBV9 few 14 TGTGCCAGCAGCGTAGGACAGGGGTTCGAAAAACTGTTTTTT CASSVGQGFEKLFF
TRBJ2-2 . TRBV9 . 14 TGTGCCAGCAGCGTCCGTCCCGCGTCCGGGGAGCTGTTTTTT CASSVRPASGELFF
TRBJ2-6 . TRBV4-3 many 18 TGCGCCAGCAGCCAAGACAGGGGCCTGTCCTCTGGGGCCAACGTCCTGACTTTC CASSQDRGLSSGANVLTF
TRBJ1-5 . TRBV7-8 . 17 TGTGCCAGCAGCTTAGAGGTCACCATCTATAGCAATCAGCCCCAGCATTTT CASSLEVTIYSNQPQHF
TRBJ1-6 TRBD1 TRBV19 . 16 TGTGCCAGTAGGCCCTTACCGGGACAGGGCAATTCACCCCTCCACTTT CASRPLPGQGNSPLHF
TRBJ1-2 . TRBV21-1 many 15 TGTGCCAGCAGCAAAGGGGACAGAGCCAACTATGGCTACACCTTC CASSKGDRANYGYTF
TRBJ2-1 . TRBV11-2 few 14 TGTGCCAGCAGCTTCCAGGTCGTGGACAATGAGCAGTTCTTC CASSFQVVDNEQFF
TRBJ1-1 . TRBV6-2/TRBV6-3 few 15 TGTGCCAGCAGCGATCCGCCGGGGGGTAGGACTGAAGCTTTCTTT CASSDPPGGRTEAFF
TRBJ1-1 TRBD1 TRBV5-1 many 14 TGCGCCAGCAGCGATACAGGGGGCACCACTGAAGCTTTCTTT CASSDTGGTTEAFF
TRBJ2-6 TRBD2 TRBV10-3 . 17 TGTGCCATCAGGGAGGGACTAGCGGTCTCTGGGGCCAACGTCCTGACTTTC CAIREGLAVSGANVLTF
TRBJ2-5 . TRBV11-2 many 12 TGTGCCAGCAGCCTAGAACTTGTGACCCAGTACTTC CASSLELVTQYF
TRBJ2-1 . TRBV20-1 many 11 TGCAGCGGCTATCAAAACAATGAGCAGTTCTTC CSGYQNNEQFF
TRBJ2-4 . TRBV6-1 . 15 TGTGCCAGCAGCCGGACTGTCGAGGGAGAAAACATTCAGTACTTC CASSRTVEGENIQYF
TRBJ2-3 TRBD2 TRBV4-1 many 16 TGCGCCAGCAGTCCTACTAGCGGGGGCCGGGCAGATACGCAGTATTTT CASSPTSGGRADTQYF
TRBJ2-1 . TRBV7-9 . 12 TGTGCCAGCAGCTTAGCCGACTATGAGCAGTTCTTC CASSLADYEQFF
TRBJ2-3 TRBD2 TRBV29-1 many 12 TGCAGCGTTGAGCATGTGGGGGGGACGCAGTATTTT CSVEHVGGTQYF
TRBJ2-2 TRBD1 TRBV4-1 . 16 TGCGCCAGCAGCTCCCCAGGGGGATCGAACACCGGGGAGCTGTTTTTT CASSSPGGSNTGELFF
TRBJ2-3 TRBD1 TRBV19 few 16 TGTGCCAGTAGTAGCCCTCGGACAGGGGGCCAAGATACGCAGTATTTT CASSSPRTGGQDTQYF